This T cell receptor (beta chain) was documented in a study of cytomegalovirus exposure and HLA in healthy donors. PCR amplification relied on 60 Vbeta primers (plus 13 Jbeta primers). Method: immunoSEQ multiplex PCR; TCRdb's copy keeps in-frame clones and lacks some. The table records 180,000 or so clones, around 83% of them present only once. Study-level findings and limits: In a later analysis, TCR beta V- and J-gene trimming was associated with a missense DCLRE1C variant.

The germline gives CDR1 MDHEN, CDR2 SYDVKM. The CDR3 consists of 11 residues. The V and J ends lost 7 bases and 8 bases respectively, with 11 bases between them. Regarding this clone: The antigen is not known.

The gene calls are TRBV28 and TRBJ1-1, with D hard to call. This clonotype was sampled from a woman between 50 and 59 years old in good health and CMV-seropositive. The specimen sequenced was PBMCs. This CDR3 is CASMGVREAFF. The CDR3 region has the DNA TGTGCCAGCATGGGAGTGAGGGAAGCTTTCTTT.